Following are 26 T cell receptor beta chains from one sample sequenced in a study of blood T cell repertoires in COVID-19. Clones were read by immunoSEQ multiplex PCR, and TCRdb kept only the in-frame ones, dropping some. The sample consists of about 86,000 clones, 80% to 90% of them appearing once. Sequenced: peripheral blood. Receptor source: a human donor in a cohort sampled during active COVID-19.

V and J are TRBV14 and TRBJ2-7; D is perhaps TRBD1 (6 bases). Deletions cut 0 bases from V and 9 bases from J, with 6 bases between. Per the germline V gene, CDR1 is SGHDN and CDR2 is FVKESK. The CDR3 sequence is 11 residues long. For the CDR3, the DNA is TGTGCCAGCAGCCAAGAAGGGGGGCAGTACTTC. It specifies CASSQEGGQYF.

The rearrangement uses TRBV24-1 and TRBJ2-6, with 7 bases aligning to TRBD1. V shed 5 bases, J shed 1 base, and the junction held 10 bases outside the gene matches. The CDR3 runs 18 residues. Germline V gives CDR1 KGHDR, CDR2 SFDVKD. The CDR3 DNA is TGTGCCACCAGTGCCTCGACAGGGATCGGTTCTGGGGCCAACGTCCTGACTTTC. Translating it yields CATSASTGIGSGANVLTF.

The chain is built from TRBV28 and TRBJ2-2, with D tentatively TRBD2 (6 bases). CDR3 size: 15 residues. CDR1 MDHEN and CDR2 SYDVKM come from the germline V gene. Trimming pared 1 base from V and 5 bases from J, leaving 11 bases between. The CDR3 reads CASSLYGSGTGELFF. The CDR3, as DNA: TGTGCCAGCAGTTTATACGGGAGCGGTACCGGGGAGCTGTTTTTT.

This clone showed up just a few times. V gene TRBV28 combines with J gene TRBJ2-3; 9 bases line up with TRBD2. Germline V lookup: CDR1 MDHEN, CDR2 SYDVKM. V lost 5 bases to trimming and J lost 5 bases; unmatched junction nucleotides: 11. This CDR3 is 16 amino acids long. DNA of the CDR3: TGTGCCAGCAGTCCCCGAGGAGCGGGAGGTAAAGATACGCAGTATTTT. The encoded protein is CASSPRGAGGKDTQYF.

This clone was detected once. In nucleotides, the CDR3 is TGTGCCAGCAGTGATGTGGGACAGGGAACGGAAAAACTGTTTTTT. Its protein is CASSDVGQGTEKLFF. The J gene is TRBJ1-4, the V gene TRBV2; TRBD1 agrees at 9 bases. CDR1 and CDR2 from the germline V gene are SNHLY and FYNNEI. This CDR3 has 15 amino acids. With 3 bases clipped from V and 8 bases from J, the junction kept 7 bases outside the gene matches. The full variable domain, in which reference TRBV2 and TRBJ1-4 provide the parts outside the CDR3, is EPEVTQTPSHQVTQMGQEVILRCVPISNHLYFYWYRQILGQKVEFLVSFYNNEISEKSEIFDDQFSVERPDGSNFTLKIRSTKLEDSAMYFCASSDVGQGTEKLFFGSGTQLSVL.

This rearrangement joins TRBV3-1 (or the pseudogene TRBV3-2) to TRBJ2-1; 11 bases map to TRBD2. This CDR3 is 16 amino acids long. J gave up 8 bases and V 3 bases, and 9 bases lay outside the gene matches. Germline CDR1 and CDR2: LGHDT and YNNKEL (reference sequence). The DNA for the CDR3 is TGTGCCAGCAGCCACCCTACTAGCGGGAGAGGGGATGAGCAGTTCTTC. As protein: CASSHPTSGRGDEQFF.

This chain uses TRBV29-1 with TRBJ1-2, with D hard to call. V lost 8 bases and J 8 bases, leaving 15 bases between the germline ends. Germline V lookup: CDR1 SQVTM, CDR2 ANQGSEA. The length of the CDR3 is 11 residues. Written as DNA, the CDR3 is TGCAGCTTATACGGAGACTGGGGCTACACCTTC. Protein: CSLYGDWGYTF.

The V and J genes are TRBV3-1 (or the pseudogene TRBV3-2) and TRBJ2-7; a possible D gene is TRBD2 (5 bases). Trimming left V 0 bases short and J 4 bases short, with 13 bases between. This CDR3 is built from 15 residues. Germline CDR1 and CDR2: LGHDT and YNNKEL (reference sequence). CDR3 residues: CASSQDRGFLYEQYF. The DNA for the CDR3 is TGTGCCAGCAGCCAAGACCGCGGGTTTCTTTACGAGCAGTACTTC.

The gene calls are TRBV12-3 or TRBV12-4 and TRBJ1-1, with D perhaps TRBD1 (5 bases). Trimming removed 7 bases from V and 6 bases from J, with 15 bases in between. The CDR3 length is 13 residues. In DNA, the CDR3 is TGTGCCAGCACCCCTCCAGGGAAGGCTGAAGCTTTCTTT. Protein sequence: CASTPPGKAEAFF.

V is TRBV28 and J is TRBJ2-7, with D perhaps TRBD1 (5 bases). This CDR3 region has 15 residues. Germline V gene sequence: CDR1 MDHEN, CDR2 SYDVKM. Trimming pared 6 bases from V and 3 bases from J, leaving 18 bases between. CDR3 in DNA: TGTGCCAGCAGAGGAGACAGTGTGTCGCTCTACGAGCAGTACTTC. Protein sequence: CASRGDSVSLYEQYF.

The chain joins TRBV11-2 to TRBJ2-2; 10 bases agree with TRBD2. Trimming cost V 1 base and J 2 bases; bases outside gene matches: 7. The CDR3 contains 18 residues. Germline-derived CDR1 and CDR2 are SGHAT and FQNNGV. CDR3 loop: CASSLAPTSGANTGELFF. In nucleotides, the CDR3 is TGTGCCAGCAGCTTAGCCCCTACTAGCGGGGCTAACACCGGGGAGCTGTTTTTT.

The chain recombines TRBV4-1 with TRBJ2-1; weak D call: TRBD1 (7 bases). Per germline, CDR1 MGHRA and CDR2 YSYEKL. Trimming took off 1 base at V and 4 bases at J, with 14 bases between the two ends. The CDR3 covers 16 residues. This chain's CDR3 is CASSQGRGALYNEQFF. As DNA, the CDR3 is TGCGCCAGCAGCCAAGGCAGGGGGGCGCTTTACAATGAGCAGTTCTTC.

This clone was seen a single time. V gene TRBV6-6 combines with J gene TRBJ2-1; unclear D gene. This CDR3 has 13 residues. From germline, CDR1 is MNHNY and CDR2 SVGAGI (reference sequence). Trimming took 6 bases from V and 7 from J, leaving 13 bases between them. The CDR3 DNA follows: TGTGCCAGCAGCTATAGTCCGGAGAATGAGCAGTTCTTC. This gives the protein CASSYSPENEQFF.

The chain employs TRBV12-5 and TRBJ2-5; 9 bases map to TRBD2. V lost 6 bases and J lost 5; bases outside the gene matches: 4. The CDR3 loop spans 13 amino acids. Germline-derived CDR1 and CDR2 are LGHNT and FRNRAP. The chain's CDR3 is CASGLAGSETQYF. The CDR3 DNA follows: TGTGCTAGTGGGCTAGCGGGATCTGAGACCCAGTACTTC.

This rearrangement joins TRBV30 to TRBJ1-4; D is possibly TRBD1 (5 bases). The CDR3 runs to 13 residues. Germline V gene sequence: CDR1 GTSNPN, CDR2 SVGIG (reference sequence). Between the trimmed V and J ends, which lost 5 bases and 8 bases, there was a span of 15 bases. The CDR3 nucleotides are TGTGCCTGGGGGGGAAGGGGTGGAGAAAAACTGTTTTTT. Translating gives CAWGGRGGEKLFF. Full variable domain (outside the CDR3, taken from reference TRBV30 and TRBJ1-4): SQTIHQWPATLVQPVGSPLSLECTVEGTSNPNLYWYRQAAGRGLQLLFYSVGIGQISSEVPQNLSASRPQDRQFILSSKKLLLSDSGFYLCAWGGRGGEKLFFGSGTQLSVL.

The V and J genes are TRBV7-6 and TRBJ1-2; 8 nucleotides agree with TRBD1. V trimming: 4 bases; J trimming: 8 bases; junction bases outside the gene matches: 3. This CDR3 has 12 amino acids. Germline V lookup: CDR1 SGHVS, CDR2 FNYEAQ. The CDR3 reads CASSSGQGGYTF. CDR3 bases: TGTGCCAGCAGCTCCGGACAGGGCGGCTACACCTTC.

The rearrangement links TRBV19 to TRBJ2-7, with D possibly TRBD1 on 6 matching bases. The CDR3 is made up of 15 amino acids. CDR1 and CDR2 from the germline V gene are LNHDA and SQIVND (reference sequence). The germline V and J ends were trimmed by 4 bases and 0 bases, with 13 bases remaining between them. DNA for the CDR3: TGTGCCAGTAGTACCCCCCGGGACAACTCCTACGAGCAGTACTTC. Amino acid sequence: CASSTPRDNSYEQYF. The full variable domain, in which reference TRBV19 and TRBJ2-7 provide the parts outside the CDR3, is DGGITQSPKYLFRKEGQNVTLSCEQNLNHDAMYWYRQDPGQGLRLIYYSQIVNDFQKGDIAEGYSVSREKKESFPLTVTSAQKNPTAFYLCASSTPRDNSYEQYFGPGTRLTVT.

This clone was seen only once. The chain joins TRBV9 to TRBJ2-5; TRBD1 agrees at 10 bases. Germline loops: CDR1 SGDLS, CDR2 YYNGEE. With 4 bases clipped from V and 4 bases from J, the junction kept 10 bases outside the gene matches. The CDR3 extends over 16 amino acids. CDR3 coding DNA: TGTGCCAGCAGCTTCCAAGGACAGGGGGGGTTAGAGACCCAGTACTTC. This gives the protein CASSFQGQGGLETQYF.

This clone has a single count. The chain employs TRBV7-9 and TRBJ1-1, with TRBD1 identical over 8 bases. Germline V CDR1 and CDR2: SEHNR, FQNEAQ (reference sequence). J gave up 5 bases and V 5 bases, and 7 bases lay outside the gene matches. The CDR3 totals 14 residues. The CDR3 bases are TGTGCCAGCAGCCTCGACAGGGGAAGAACTGAAGCTTTCTTT. It translates to CASSLDRGRTEAFF.

V is TRBV19 and J is TRBJ1-5; TRBD1 agrees at 7 bases. V trimming: 7 bases; J trimming: 7 bases; junction bases outside the gene matches: 10. Germline CDR1 and CDR2: LNHDA and SQIVND (reference sequence). The CDR3 runs 14 residues. The chain's CDR3 is CASTPGGGGQPQHF. CDR3 bases: TGTGCCAGTACCCCGGGAGGGGGCGGCCAGCCCCAGCATTTT.

The chain recombines TRBV2 with TRBJ2-1; D is possibly TRBD2 (5 bases). The V end was cut by 1 base, the J end by 8 bases, with 18 bases between. The CDR3 extends over 16 amino acids. Germline lookup yields CDR1 SNHLY and CDR2 FYNNEI. The chain's CDR3 is CASSEGGSGGGDEQFF. CDR3 bases: TGTGCCAGCAGTGAAGGTGGGAGCGGAGGCGGCGATGAGCAGTTCTTC.

V is TRBV5-1 and J is TRBJ2-3; TRBD1 matches 9 bases. The ends lost 4 bases at V and 4 bases at J; junction bases unmatched: 10. Germline CDR1 reads SGHRS; CDR2 reads YFSETQ. The CDR3 loop spans 16 amino acids. The DNA of the CDR3 is TGCGCCAGCAGCGTAACACGGACAGGGGCCGCAGATACGCAGTATTTT. It codes for CASSVTRTGAADTQYF.

The chain carries TRBV10-1 and TRBJ2-7; 10 bases are shared with TRBD1. V dropped 3 bases and J dropped 9; count of bases not matched to a gene: 11. This CDR3 is built from 15 residues. Looked up from germline, CDR1 is WNHNN and CDR2 is SYGVQD (reference sequence). CDR3 in amino acids: CASSDRDRGQLGQYF. CDR3 bases: TGCGCCAGCAGTGACCGGGACAGGGGTCAATTGGGGCAGTACTTC.

The rearrangement joins TRBV10-3 to TRBJ2-1, with D tentatively TRBD2 (6 bases). This CDR3 comprises 14 residues. Germline-derived CDR1 and CDR2 are ENHRY and SYGVKD. V was clipped by 6 bases and J by 9 bases, with 18 bases between them. CDR3 in amino acids: CAIRADYSRSEQFF. The CDR3 coding sequence is TGTGCCATCAGGGCGGACTACAGCAGGAGTGAGCAGTTCTTC.

The gene calls are TRBV5-1 and TRBJ2-3, with D possibly matching TRBD2 (5 bases). This CDR3 contains 15 residues. V was shortened by 2 bases and J by 2 bases, with 12 bases between the two germline ends. The germline V gene encodes CDR1 SGHRS and CDR2 YFSETQ. The CDR3 coding sequence is TGCGCCAGCAGCTTCTTGAGCGGAACCACAGATACGCAGTATTTT. Its translation is CASSFLSGTTDTQYF.

The rearrangement uses TRBV10-3 and TRBJ2-3; 9 bases match TRBD1. The J segment lost 0 bases and the V segment lost 4 bases, leaving 5 bases of the junction unmatched. There are 16 residues in the CDR3. Per germline, CDR1 ENHRY and CDR2 SYGVKD. As DNA, the CDR3 is TGTGCCATCAGTGCCTCCGGGACAGGGAGCACAGATACGCAGTATTTT. Residues: CAISASGTGSTDTQYF.